A single sample gave rise to the 17 T cell receptor beta chains below, sequenced in a study of T-cell reconstitution after alpha-beta-depleted transplantation in children. Unique molecular identifiers were built into the TCRbeta library. MiXCR was run by TCRdb on the PCR reads, yielding one entry per CDR3 protein. The data contain about 70,000 distinct CDR3 sequences, roughly a tenth of them seen just once; the ten biggest clones take up roughly an eighth. Sequenced material: PBMCs, taken before TCRalphabeta/CD19-depleted stem cell transplant. The receptors here all came from a boy younger than 18 with acute myeloid leukemia, due to receive a stem cell transplant.

This clonotype was seen a few times. The chain has TRBV30 and TRBJ2-2; D is tentatively TRBD1 or TRBD2 (5 bases each). Germline CDR1 and CDR2: GTSNPN and SVGIG (reference sequence). The length of the CDR3 is 14 residues. Trimming stripped 5 bases from V and 6 bases from J, with 16 bases between. The CDR3 spells CAWRGTSVPGELFF. CDR3 DNA sequence: TGTGCCTGGCGGGGCACGAGCGTCCCCGGGGAGCTGTTTTTT.

In this sample, this clonotype turned up many times. The CDR3 is CASSGVSGRSRGEQYF. CDR3 bases: TGTGCCAGCAGTGGGGTTAGCGGGAGAAGTCGGGGCGAGCAGTACTTC. This chain joins TRBV25-1 and TRBJ2-7, with TRBD2 identical over 9 bases. This CDR3 comprises 16 residues. Trimming at V came to 4 bases and at J to 6 bases, leaving 13 bases not matched to a gene. Germline CDR1 reads MGHDK; CDR2 reads SYGVNS.

Remarks on this clonotype: This sequence may be a read error, since a much larger clone differs from it by one base. This chain uses TRBV4-3 with TRBJ2-1; D remains unclear. The germline V and J ends were trimmed by 1 base and 6 bases, with 7 bases remaining between them. CDR1 and CDR2 from the germline V gene are LGHNA and YSLEER. The length of the CDR3 is 13 residues. CDR3 sequence: CASSQGVSNEQFF. The CDR3 coding sequence is TGCGCCAGCAGCCAAGGTGTAAGCAATGAGCAGTTCTTC.

Judged by abundance, this clonotype is medium-sized. This rearrangement joins TRBV11-2 to TRBJ2-5; D may match TRBD1 or TRBD2 (5 bases each). The better agreement between TRBJ2-3 and the DNA end casts doubt on the J call. Per the germline V gene, CDR1 is SGHAT and CDR2 is FQNNGV. This CDR3 contains 11 residues. The DNA for the CDR3 is TGTGCCAGCAGCTATGGGGGTACGCAGTATTTT. This sequence encodes CASSYGGTQYF.

In this sample, this clonotype turned up many times. V usage is TRBV4-3 and J usage is TRBJ2-1; 11 bases map to TRBD2. V lost 4 bases, J lost 8 bases, and 10 bases stayed unmatched. CDR1 is LGHNA and CDR2 is YSLEER in the germline V gene. CDR3 length equals 16 residues. DNA for the CDR3: TGCGCCAGCAGCCGCACTAGCGGGAGTTCATCCTATGAGCAGTTCTTC. Translation: CASSRTSGSSSYEQFF.

Points on this clonotype: The junction departs from the called germline gene at one end, perhaps through a read error. This rearrangement joins TRBV7-2 to TRBJ2-1, with 9 bases aligning to TRBD2. Germline values: CDR1 SGHTA, CDR2 FQGNSA. The CDR3 consists of 16 residues. CDR3 loop: CASSPVGAGGLNGQFF. The CDR3 DNA reads as TGTGCCAGCAGCCCTGTCGGGGCGGGAGGGCTTAATGGGCAGTTCTTC.

At least ten counts were recorded for this clonotype. V usage is TRBV20-1 and J usage is TRBJ2-2; TRBD2 agrees at 7 bases. Trimming took 5 bases from V and 6 from J; bases not matched to a gene: 12. Germline V gives CDR1 DFQATT, CDR2 SNEGSKA (reference sequence). This CDR3 has 15 residues. This chain's CDR3 is CSAPWGGPNSGELFF. Written as DNA, the CDR3 is TGCAGTGCTCCCTGGGGAGGGCCCAATTCCGGGGAGCTGTTTTTT.

This clonotype was seen many times. The chain employs TRBV6-5 and TRBJ1-5, with no clear D. The length of the CDR3 is 15 residues. Trimming removed 4 bases at V and 0 bases at J, with 10 bases between. CDR1 is MNHEY, CDR2 SVGAGI, per germline. CDR3 in DNA: TGTGCCAGCAGTTCCAGTCGTTATAGCAATCAGCCCCAGCATTTT. Protein sequence: CASSSSRYSNQPQHF.

This clonotype was observed many times. The chain recombines TRBV6-2 or TRBV6-3 with TRBJ2-1; 12 bases line up with TRBD2. The ends lost 1 base at V and 2 bases at J; junction bases unmatched: 6. The CDR3 is 18 amino acids. Germline lookup yields CDR1 MNHEY and CDR2 SVGEGT. CDR3 nucleotides: TGTGCCAGCAGTTACTTGACTAGCGGGAGTTTCGCCTACAATGAGCAGTTCTTC. Translation: CASSYLTSGSFAYNEQFF.

This clonotype was seen once. A much larger clone is a single base away; this may be a read error. The rearrangement joins TRBV11-2 to TRBJ2-5, with D possibly being TRBD1 (5 bases). The V gene's germline CDR1 is SGHAT and CDR2 FQNNGV. V shed 6 bases and J shed 5 bases, with 13 bases lying between them. This CDR3 spans 13 amino acids. The CDR3 DNA reads TGTGCCAGCAGTCGACAGCGATGGGAGACCCAGTACTTC. This encodes CASSRQRWETQYF.

The chain couples TRBV24-1 to TRBJ2-5, with D hard to call. The CDR3 has 15 residues. Per germline, CDR1 KGHDR and CDR2 SFDVKD. V gave up 3 bases and J gave up 3 bases, with 13 bases separating them. DNA of the CDR3: TGTGCCACCAGTGATCGGTTTGAGGAAGAAGAGACCCAGTACTTC. Its translation is CATSDRFEEEETQYF.

This clonotype was recorded many times. The gene calls are TRBV6-5 and TRBJ2-3; TRBD2 is a possible D gene (6 bases). There are 12 residues in the CDR3. Germline loops: CDR1 MNHEY, CDR2 SVGAGI. V lost 6 bases to trimming and J lost 4 bases, with 8 bases between them. The CDR3 is CASSPGADTQYF. The CDR3 region has the DNA TGTGCCAGCAGCCCGGGGGCAGATACGCAGTATTTT.

CDR3 DNA sequence: TGCGCCAGCAGTCGATCGGGACAGGGGGCTTACGAGCAGTACTTC. Translated: CASSRSGQGAYEQYF. The chain is built from TRBV5-1 and TRBJ2-7, with 12 bases identical to TRBD1. The CDR3 length is 15 residues. The V gene end was trimmed by 5 bases and the J gene end by 4 bases; junction bases not matched to a gene: 7. The germline gives CDR1 SGHRS, CDR2 YFSETQ.

This clonotype occurred many times. The rearrangement links TRBV7-2 to TRBJ1-1, with 9 bases that match TRBD1. The germline V gene has CDR1 SGHTA and CDR2 FQGNSA. J was trimmed by 8 bases and V by 5 bases; bases with no gene match: 6. The CDR3 is 13 amino acids. CDR3 coding DNA: TGTGCCAGCAGCAATCGACAGGGGGGAGAAGCTTTCTTT. Its protein product is CASSNRQGGEAFF.

This clonotype was found many times. The chain employs TRBV7-8 and TRBJ2-1; D is unclear. CDR3 length equals 15 residues. Germline V gene lookup returns CDR1 SGHVS and CDR2 FQNEAQ. V lost 5 bases and J lost 3, with 14 bases in between. CDR3: CASSDVVTGYNEQFF. Written as DNA, the CDR3 is TGTGCCAGCAGCGACGTGGTAACGGGCTACAATGAGCAGTTCTTC.

This clonotype was counted at least ten times. The chain has TRBV13 and TRBJ2-1, with 10 bases aligning to TRBD1. Unmatched junction bases numbered 7, after V lost 5 bases and J lost 6 bases. CDR1 and CDR2 (germline): PRHDT, FYEKMQ (reference sequence). The CDR3 has 15 residues. The CDR3 DNA reads TGTGCCAGCAGCCCCTCCGGGACAGGGGTCAATGAGCAGTTCTTC. It yields the protein CASSPSGTGVNEQFF. The entire variable domain, with the rest obtained from reference TRBV13 and TRBJ2-1, is as follows: AAGVIQSPRHLIKEKRETATLKCYPIPRHDTVYWYQQGPGQDPQFLISFYEKMQSDKGSIPDRFSAQQFSDYHSELNMSSLELGDSALYFCASSPSGTGVNEQFFGPGTRLTVL.

This clonotype was detected many times. V usage is TRBV10-3 and J usage is TRBJ2-5; either TRBD1 or TRBD2 may supply D (5 bases each). The V end was cut by 2 bases, the J end by 7 bases, with 20 bases between. This CDR3 has 16 residues. Per the germline V gene, CDR1 is ENHRY and CDR2 is SYGVKD. CDR3 residues: CAISETQTRSRGTQYF. CDR3 DNA: TGTGCCATCAGTGAGACTCAGACGCGCTCGAGGGGGACCCAGTACTTC.